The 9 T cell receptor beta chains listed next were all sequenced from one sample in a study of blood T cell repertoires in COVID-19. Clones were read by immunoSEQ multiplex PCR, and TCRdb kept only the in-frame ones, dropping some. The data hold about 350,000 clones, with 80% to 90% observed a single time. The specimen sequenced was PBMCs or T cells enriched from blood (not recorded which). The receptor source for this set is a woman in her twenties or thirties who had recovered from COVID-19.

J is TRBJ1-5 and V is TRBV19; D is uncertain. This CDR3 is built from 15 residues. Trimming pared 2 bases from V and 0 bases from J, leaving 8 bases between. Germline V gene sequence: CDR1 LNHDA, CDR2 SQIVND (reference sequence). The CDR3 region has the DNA TGTGCCAGTAGTATAAATTGGGCTAGCAATCAGCCCCAGCATTTT. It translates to CASSINWASNQPQHF. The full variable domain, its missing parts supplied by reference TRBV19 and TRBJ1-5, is DGGITQSPKYLFRKEGQNVTLSCEQNLNHDAMYWYRQDPGQGLRLIYYSQIVNDFQKGDIAEGYSVSREKKESFPLTVTSAQKNPTAFYLCASSINWASNQPQHFGDGTRLSIL.

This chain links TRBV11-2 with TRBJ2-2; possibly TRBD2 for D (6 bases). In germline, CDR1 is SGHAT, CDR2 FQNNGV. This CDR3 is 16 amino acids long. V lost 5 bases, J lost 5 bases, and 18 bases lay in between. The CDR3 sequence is CASSINPRGLTGELFF. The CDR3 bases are TGTGCCAGCAGCATTAACCCGAGGGGACTGACCGGGGAGCTGTTTTTT. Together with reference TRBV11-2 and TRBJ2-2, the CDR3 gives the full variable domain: EAGVAQSPRYKIIEKRQSVAFWCNPISGHATLYWYQQILGQGPKLLIQFQNNGVVDDSQLPKDRFSAERLKGVDSTLKIQPAKLEDSAVYLCASSINPRGLTGELFFGEGSRLTVL.

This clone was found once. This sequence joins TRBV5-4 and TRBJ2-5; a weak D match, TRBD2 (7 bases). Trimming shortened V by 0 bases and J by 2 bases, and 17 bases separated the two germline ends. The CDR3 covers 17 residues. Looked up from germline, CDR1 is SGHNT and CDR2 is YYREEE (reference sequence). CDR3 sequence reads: CASSLVGGGSFQETQYF. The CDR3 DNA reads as TGTGCCAGCAGCTTGGTGGGAGGGGGATCGTTTCAAGAGACCCAGTACTTC.

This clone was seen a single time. Here the CDR3 DNA reads TGTGCCAGCAGCTTTACGGAGTTGCTTAATTCACCCCTCCACTTT. Residues: CASSFTELLNSPLHF. The rearrangement links TRBV7-2 to TRBJ1-6; D is uncertain. The germline V gene encodes CDR1 SGHTA and CDR2 FQGNSA. The CDR3 is 15 amino acids. The V end lost 3 bases, the J end lost 6 bases, and 12 bases lay between the germline ends.

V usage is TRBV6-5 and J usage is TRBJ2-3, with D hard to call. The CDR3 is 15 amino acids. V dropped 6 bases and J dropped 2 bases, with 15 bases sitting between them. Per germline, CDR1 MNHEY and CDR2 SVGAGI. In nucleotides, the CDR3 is TGTGCCAGCAGCCCCGAGGTCTTCACCACAGATACGCAGTATTTT. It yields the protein CASSPEVFTTDTQYF.

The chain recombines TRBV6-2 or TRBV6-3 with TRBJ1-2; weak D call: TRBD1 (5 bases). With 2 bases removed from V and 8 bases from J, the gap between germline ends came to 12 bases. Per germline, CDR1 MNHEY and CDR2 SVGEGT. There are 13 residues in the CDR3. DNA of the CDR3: TGTGCCAGCAGTTACCGGCTAAACAGGGGCTACACCTTC. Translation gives CASSYRLNRGYTF.

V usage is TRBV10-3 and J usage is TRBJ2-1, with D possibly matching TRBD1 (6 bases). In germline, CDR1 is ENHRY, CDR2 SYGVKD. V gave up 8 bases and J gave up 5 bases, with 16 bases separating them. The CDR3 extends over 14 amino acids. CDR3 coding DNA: TGTGCCATCGCCCAGGGGAGAGAGAACAATGAGCAGTTCTTC. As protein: CAIAQGRENNEQFF.

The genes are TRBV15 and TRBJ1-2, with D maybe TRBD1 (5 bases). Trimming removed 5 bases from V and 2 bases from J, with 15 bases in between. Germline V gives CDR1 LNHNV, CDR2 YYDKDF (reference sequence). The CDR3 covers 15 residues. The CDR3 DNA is TGTGCCACCAGCCCCAACCTTAGGGGAAACTATGGCTACACCTTC. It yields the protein CATSPNLRGNYGYTF.

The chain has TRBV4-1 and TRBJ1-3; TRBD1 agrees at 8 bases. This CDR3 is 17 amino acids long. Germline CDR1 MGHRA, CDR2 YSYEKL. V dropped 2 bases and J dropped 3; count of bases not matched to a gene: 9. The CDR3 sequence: CASSQPLGQGGGNTIYF. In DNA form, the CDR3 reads TGCGCCAGCAGCCAACCCCTCGGACAGGGCGGTGGAAACACCATATATTTT.